Below, 16 T cell receptor beta chains from the same sample are listed, as sequenced in a study of cytomegalovirus exposure and HLA in healthy donors. Here immunoSEQ multiplex PCR was the method, and the copy in TCRdb shows in-frame clones only, minus some. The repertoire holds 100,000 to 150,000 clones, with approximately 92% as singletons. Sequenced: PBMCs. All receptors derive from a woman between 18 and 29 years old in good health and CMV-seronegative.

The V call is TRBV7-9, the J call TRBJ2-1; TRBD2 aligns across 8 bases. CDR3 size: 13 residues. Germline CDR1 and CDR2: SEHNR and FQNEAQ (reference sequence). The J segment lost 7 bases and the V segment lost 5 bases, leaving 4 bases of the junction unmatched. The CDR3 sequence: CASSIGGANEQFF. The CDR3 DNA follows: TGTGCCAGCAGCATCGGGGGGGCTAATGAGCAGTTCTTC.

V and J are TRBV5-8 and TRBJ1-6; TRBD1 is a possible D gene (5 bases). V gave up 4 bases and J gave up 6 bases, with 17 bases separating them. CDR3 length: 16 residues. Germline V gives CDR1 SGHTS, CDR2 YDEGEE. The CDR3, as DNA: TGTGCCAGCAGCCGAACGGGACTCCATCCTAATTCACCCCTCCACTTT. Its translation: CASSRTGLHPNSPLHF.

The genes are TRBV2 and TRBJ2-3, with D maybe TRBD2 (6 bases). Germline lookup yields CDR1 SNHLY and CDR2 FYNNEI. The ends were cut back, 10 bases at V and 2 bases at J, with 13 bases in the middle. CDR3 size: 13 residues. This chain's CDR3 is CATHADYTDTQYF. For the CDR3, the DNA is TGTGCCACCCATGCGGACTACACAGATACGCAGTATTTT.

The chain uses TRBV10-2 and TRBJ1-1, with D possibly TRBD1 on 5 matching bases. CDR3 length: 13 residues. Between the trimmed V and J ends, which lost 11 bases and 1 base, there was a span of 14 bases. Germline CDR1 is WSHSY and CDR2 is SAAADI. This CDR3 reads CALRAEKNTEAFF. DNA for the CDR3: TGCGCCCTCAGGGCGGAGAAGAACACTGAAGCTTTCTTT.

The table lists this clone with a count of one. This chain connects TRBV14 to TRBJ2-5, with 8 bases identical to TRBD1. V shed 2 bases, J shed 0 bases, and the junction held 2 bases outside the gene matches. From germline, CDR1 is SGHDN and CDR2 FVKESK. This CDR3 spans 15 amino acids. As DNA, the CDR3 is TGTGCCAGCAGCCAATGGACAGGGTACCAAGAGACCCAGTACTTC. Translating gives CASSQWTGYQETQYF.

The V and J genes are TRBV7-9 and TRBJ1-4, with D perhaps matching TRBD1 (5 bases). The V end was cut by 1 base, the J end by 6 bases, with 12 bases between. From germline, CDR1 is SEHNR and CDR2 FQNEAQ (reference sequence). The CDR3 consists of 15 residues. The CDR3 region is CASSLVSGGYEKLFF. CDR3 DNA: TGTGCCAGCAGCTTAGTGAGTGGGGGGTATGAAAAACTGTTTTTT.

This clone was counted only a few times. The V and J genes are TRBV6-5 and TRBJ2-5; 7 bases are a match to TRBD1. V was pared by 0 bases and J by 3 bases, with 7 bases of the junction left unmatched. The germline V gene has CDR1 MNHEY and CDR2 SVGAGI. This CDR3 is 16 amino acids long. CDR3 coding DNA: TGTGCCAGCAGTTACTCGACAGGGCGAAACGAAGAGACCCAGTACTTC. Protein: CASSYSTGRNEETQYF.

This chain connects TRBV7-8 to TRBJ2-7; 8 nucleotides agree with TRBD2. Germline CDR1 SGHVS, CDR2 FQNEAQ. The V segment lost 11 bases and the J segment 3 bases; nucleotides outside the gene matches: 6. The CDR3 extends over 12 amino acids. The CDR3 coding sequence is TGTGCCTGCCGACTAGCGTTCTACGAGCAGTACTTC. Translating gives CACRLAFYEQYF.

On this clone: In the same sample, other DNA sequences code for this CDR3. The chain links TRBV9 to TRBJ2-1, with D tentatively TRBD2 (7 bases). There are 13 residues in the CDR3. Germline V lookup: CDR1 SGDLS, CDR2 YYNGEE. Trimming took 0 bases from V and 10 from J, leaving 11 bases between them. The DNA for the CDR3 is TGTGCCAGCAGCGTAGCTACGGGGGGCGAGCAGTTCTTC. Translated: CASSVATGGEQFF.

Only a few counts were recorded for this clone. The CDR3: CASSRRTGTYEQYF. The CDR3 DNA is TGTGCCAGCAGCCGCAGGACAGGGACTTACGAGCAGTACTTC. The chain recombines TRBV14 with TRBJ2-7; 8 bases match TRBD1. CDR3 length equals 14 residues. J was trimmed by 4 bases and V by 4 bases; bases with no gene match: 6. The germline gives CDR1 SGHDN, CDR2 FVKESK. Based on the CDR3 plus reference TRBV14 and TRBJ2-7, the full variable domain is EAGVTQFPSHSVIEKGQTVTLRCDPISGHDNLYWYRRVMGKEIKFLLHFVKESKQDESGMPNNRFLAERTGGTYSTLKVQPAELEDSGVYFCASSRRTGTYEQYFGPGTRLTVT.

This clone was picked up one time. The genes are TRBV10-3 and TRBJ1-6; TRBD1 matches at 8 bases. V lost 2 bases, J lost 0 bases, and 3 bases stayed unmatched. The V gene's germline CDR1 is ENHRY and CDR2 SYGVKD. The CDR3 spans 17 residues. CDR3 region: CAISEDRGSSYNSPLHF. CDR3 DNA: TGTGCCATCAGTGAGGACAGGGGAAGCTCCTATAATTCACCCCTCCACTTT.

The rearrangement joins TRBV27 to TRBJ1-6, with a weak D call TRBD1 (5 bases). Germline assignment: CDR1 MNHEY and CDR2 SMNVEV (reference sequence). CDR3 length: 15 amino acids. The germline V and J ends were trimmed by 5 bases and 9 bases, with 17 bases remaining between them. CDR3 residues: CASSLVRGSSSPLHF. The CDR3 DNA reads as TGTGCCAGCAGTCTGGTTAGGGGTTCGTCTTCACCCCTCCACTTT.

The rearrangement joins TRBV11-2 to TRBJ2-3; TRBD2 aligns across 9 bases. The J segment lost 5 bases and the V segment lost 1 base, leaving 4 bases of the junction unmatched. Germline V gives CDR1 SGHAT, CDR2 FQNNGV. The CDR3 sequence is 15 residues long. The CDR3 nucleotides are TGTGCCAGCAGCTTAGTTAGCGGGGGAATAGATACGCAGTATTTT. It translates to CASSLVSGGIDTQYF.

The chain links TRBV5-1 to TRBJ2-5; a weak D match, TRBD1 (6 bases). CDR1 is SGHRS, CDR2 YFSETQ, per germline. The CDR3 extends over 15 amino acids. V lost 4 bases, J lost 0 bases, and 13 bases lay in between. The CDR3 is CASSRPSGDQETQYF. The CDR3 coding sequence is TGCGCCAGCAGCCGGCCCTCAGGGGACCAAGAGACCCAGTACTTC.

The chain uses TRBV7-9 and TRBJ2-2; no definite D call. Per the germline V gene, CDR1 is SEHNR and CDR2 is FQNEAQ (reference sequence). The CDR3 extends over 14 amino acids. V was cut by 5 bases and J by 2 bases, with 9 bases left in between. The chain's CDR3 is CASSPSSNTGELFF. The DNA of the CDR3 is TGTGCCAGCAGCCCGAGTTCAAACACCGGGGAGCTGTTTTTT.

V and J are TRBV2 and TRBJ1-3; the D is unclear. V was shortened by 7 bases and J by 1 base, with 14 bases between the two germline ends. CDR3 size: 15 residues. Germline V gene lookup returns CDR1 SNHLY and CDR2 FYNNEI. The CDR3 spells CASTLDQQSGNTIYF. The CDR3 DNA reads TGTGCCAGCACCCTGGATCAACAGTCTGGAAACACCATATATTTT.